Each of the 8 T cell receptor beta chains below was sequenced from the same sample in a study of OX40 agonist ivuxolimab in advanced cancers. Some clones are missing from TCRdb's copy, which holds only in-frame ones; the method was immunoSEQ multiplex PCR. Of around 62,000 clones in the sample, 77% were seen once. Sequencing was performed on CD4+ or CD8+ T cells sorted from blood, taken in a trial of the OX40 agonist ivuxolimab. These TCRs come from an adult with an advanced solid tumor such as melanoma, head and neck, liver or kidney cancer.

The sample holds a few counts of this clone. The V gene is TRBV18, the J gene TRBJ1-6; TRBD1 matches at 10 bases. V was clipped by 0 bases and J by 14 bases; unmatched bases: 10. CDR1 and CDR2 (germline): KGHSH, LQKENI. CDR3 size: 16 residues. CDR3 in DNA: TGTGCCAGCTCACCACCTGCGACAGGGGGCTTGGGGGCCCTCCACTTT. Translated: CASSPPATGGLGALHF.

The rearrangement joins TRBV5-1 to TRBJ2-1; D might be TRBD1 (5 bases). CDR3 size: 15 residues. Germline V lookup: CDR1 SGHRS, CDR2 YFSETQ. Trimming shortened V by 0 bases and J by 4 bases, and 11 bases separated the two germline ends. The CDR3: CASSLDSQGYNEQFF. The CDR3, as DNA: TGCGCCAGCAGCTTGGATAGTCAGGGTTACAATGAGCAGTTCTTC.

The J gene is TRBJ1-2, the V gene TRBV6-1; D perhaps matches TRBD1 (6 bases). Trimming stripped 9 bases from V and 4 bases from J, with 15 bases between. CDR3 size: 13 residues. Germline V lookup: CDR1 MNHNS, CDR2 SASEGT. The CDR3 nucleotides are TGTGCCAGTCTAGAAAACAGGGCCTATGGCTACACCTTC. It encodes CASLENRAYGYTF.

V is TRBV4-1 and J is TRBJ1-1; a possible D gene is TRBD1 (5 bases). Germline lookup yields CDR1 MGHRA and CDR2 YSYEKL. Between the trimmed V and J ends, which lost 3 bases and 5 bases, there was a span of 13 bases. The CDR3 runs to 14 residues. The CDR3 loop reads CASSHMGGETEAFF. The CDR3 DNA reads as TGCGCCAGCAGCCACATGGGAGGGGAAACTGAAGCTTTCTTT.

The genes are TRBV7-9 and TRBJ2-1; no clear D. CDR1 is SEHNR, CDR2 FQNEAQ, per germline (reference sequence). The CDR3 has 13 residues. The ends were cut back, 2 bases at V and 5 bases at J, with 7 bases in the middle. The CDR3 protein is CASSLYGDNEQFF. CDR3 sequence (DNA): TGTGCCAGCAGCTTATATGGAGACAATGAGCAGTTCTTC.

The chain joins TRBV19 to TRBJ2-1; no clear D. The V and J ends lost 5 bases and 3 bases respectively, with 11 bases between them. Germline CDR1 is LNHDA and CDR2 is SQIVND (reference sequence). CDR3 size: 14 residues. In nucleotides, the CDR3 is TGTGCCAGTAGTTTGGCCAGAAACTACAATGAGCAGTTCTTC. Its protein is CASSLARNYNEQFF.

J is TRBJ1-4 and V is TRBV5-1; no clear D gene. V lost 2 bases, J lost 5 bases, and 10 bases lay in between. The CDR3 is made up of 14 amino acids. Germline CDR1 and CDR2: SGHRS and YFSETQ. The CDR3 is CASSLGAQNEKLFF. CDR3 in DNA: TGCGCCAGCAGCTTAGGTGCCCAAAATGAAAAACTGTTTTTT.

This chain connects TRBV27 to TRBJ2-7, with a weak D call TRBD1 (6 bases). Looked up from germline, CDR1 is MNHEY and CDR2 is SMNVEV (reference sequence). The length of the CDR3 is 14 residues. With 6 bases removed from V and 3 bases from J, the gap between germline ends came to 15 bases. The CDR3 spells CASSMRTGNYEQYF. CDR3 bases: TGTGCCAGCAGCATGAGAACAGGGAACTACGAGCAGTACTTC.